This T cell receptor beta chain was retrieved from a study of cytotoxic CD8 clonotypes in ibrutinib-treated CLL. Across the whole study: Response specimens were obtained following a median treatment duration of roughly 11 months, with a range of 6 to 36.

Generated by immunoSEQ multiplex PCR, the TCRdb table keeps only in-frame clones and is missing some. The sample includes about 300,000 clones, approximately 79% seen only once; the top ten take around 5.1%. This CDR3 is built from 12 residues. V lost 10 bases to trimming and J lost 0 bases, with 8 bases between them. Germline V gene data show CDR1 as LNHDA and CDR2 as SQIVND (reference sequence). The chain uses TRBV19 and TRBJ2-3, with D unclear. The sequencing used PBMCs, collected at disease progression, from a patient treated with ibrutinib. The TCR was taken from a human donor with chronic lymphocytic leukemia. Here the CDR3 reads CATKTSTDTQYF. DNA for the CDR3: TGTGCCACCAAGACGAGCACAGATACGCAGTATTTT.